Described below is a single T cell receptor (beta chain) sequence and its context. Generated by immunoSEQ multiplex PCR, the TCRdb table keeps only in-frame clones and is missing some. The data hold some 640,000 clones, with over 75% observed a single time. Germline V gene lookup returns CDR1 PRHDT and CDR2 FYEKMQ (reference sequence). The CDR3 is 18 amino acids. With V trimmed by 0 bases and J by 0 bases, 8 bases remained unmatched. The source of the sample is a study of shared T cell receptors in the human thymus. These records were also assigned to another study, of human thymus T cells.

This sequence joins TRBV13 and TRBJ2-3; TRBD1 matches at 8 bases. Sequenced material: thymocytes. The clonotype originates from a boy in the first two years of life with a congenital heart defect. The CDR3: CASSLGQGAGLSTDTQYF. The CDR3 DNA follows: TGTGCCAGCAGCTTAGGTCAGGGGGCCGGCCTAAGCACAGATACGCAGTATTTT.